This TCR beta chain stems from a study of T cells in localized non-small cell lung cancer. Study results and limitations: Sequencing covered just one tumor region, so heterogeneity cannot be ruled out. There was an association of higher blood T cell density with longer overall survival. Adjacent lung exhibited a median of about 57 among the 100 most abundant tumor clones.

Clones were sequenced by immunoSEQ multiplex PCR, and TCRdb holds only the in-frame ones, with some missing. The table includes 15,000 to 20,000 clones, approximately 84% detected once. Germline V CDR1 and CDR2: MNHNY, SVGAGI (reference sequence). Trimming took off 0 bases at V and 3 bases at J, with 11 bases between the two ends. This CDR3 contains 16 residues. There are a few counts of this clone. What it binds is not known. The source was peripheral blood, collected before any cancer treatment. This rearrangement joins TRBV6-6 to TRBJ2-2, with D perhaps assigned TRBD1 or TRBD2 (6 bases each). This receptor was obtained from a male donor at least 60 years old with stage I lung adenocarcinoma. CDR3 region: CASSYSGGGDTGELFF. The DNA of the CDR3 is TGTGCCAGCAGTTACTCGGGGGGCGGGGACACCGGGGAGCTGTTTTTT.